These T cell receptor beta chains were read from a single sample in a study of T cell repertoires in cytomegalovirus infection. TCRdb re-called the reads through MiXCR, storing one row per CDR3 protein. The sample includes approximately 400,000 distinct CDR3 sequences, under 40% of them seen just once. Sequencing used PBMCs. These receptors all come from a human donor in good health (CMV status not recorded). Some clones in this sample may be carry-over from other donors' samples. Both conserved end residues are part of each CDR3. The D gene is left open where the match is weak. Only part of the rows carry a size: once, few, many, or a class if the clone is expanded.

abundance	j_gene	v_gene	d_gene	CDR3aa	CDR3nt
.	TRBJ2-5	TRBV12-3/TRBV12-4	.	CASSRYTETQYF	TGTGCCAGCAGCCGATATACGGAGACCCAGTACTTC
many	TRBJ2-3	TRBV7-3	TRBD2	CASSWGLAGLTDTQYF	TGTGCCAGCAGCTGGGGACTAGCGGGGTTGACAGATACGCAGTATTTT
.	TRBJ2-1	TRBV7-4	.	CASSFRDTTYNEQFF	TGTGCCAGCAGCTTCCGGGACACAACCTACAATGAGCAGTTCTTC
.	TRBJ2-7	TRBV20-1	.	CSARGEGGSYEQYF	TGCAGTGCTAGAGGGGAAGGGGGCTCCTACGAGCAGTACTTC
.	TRBJ1-5	TRBV6-6	TRBD1	CAIRRVGQGKESQHF	TGTGCCATCCGGCGAGTCGGACAGGGGAAGGAGTCCCAGCATTTT
.	TRBJ1-1	TRBV28	.	CASTLRTVMNTEAFF	TGTGCCAGCACCCTTCGGACAGTCATGAACACTGAAGCTTTCTTT
many	TRBJ1-4	TRBV4-1	.	CASSQPTGRDNEKLFF	TGCGCCAGCAGCCAACCAACCGGCAGAGATAATGAAAAACTGTTTTTT
.	TRBJ1-5	TRBV27	.	CASSFGRQDQPQHF	TGTGCCAGCAGTTTTGGCCGACAAGATCAGCCCCAGCATTTT
.	TRBJ1-4	TRBV4-3	.	CASSPSQEYGDEKLFF	TGCGCCAGCAGCCCCTCCCAGGAATACGGAGATGAAAAACTGTTTTTT
.	TRBJ1-2	TRBV4-3	.	CASSQDALTYGYTF	TGCGCCAGCAGCCAAGATGCGTTGACTTATGGCTACACCTTC
.	TRBJ2-7	TRBV7-8	.	CASSRMGSSYEQYF	TGTGCCAGCAGCCGAATGGGCAGTTCCTACGAGCAGTACTTC
few	TRBJ2-4	TRBV11-2	.	CASSFPRGPSLAKNIQYF	TGTGCCAGCAGCTTCCCCAGGGGACCGTCTCTAGCCAAAAACATTCAGTACTTC
.	TRBJ1-2	TRBV7-4	.	CASSSQGSGYTF	TGTGCCAGCAGCTCCCAGGGGAGCGGCTACACCTTC
.	TRBJ1-6	TRBV5-5	.	CASSPRDSPSSLHF	TGTGCCAGCAGCCCTAGGGATTCGCCATCATCCCTCCACTTT
.	TRBJ2-7	TRBV7-9	TRBD2	CASSSSGGSSYEQYF	TGTGCCAGCAGCAGTAGCGGGGGGTCCTCCTACGAGCAGTACTTC
few	TRBJ2-1	TRBV12-5	TRBD1	CASGLEDRGEQFF	TGTGCTAGTGGTTTGGAGGACAGGGGCGAGCAGTTCTTC
few	TRBJ2-7	TRBV6-2/TRBV6-3	.	CASSYPRAPRAPTGEQYF	TGTGCCAGCAGTTACCCCAGAGCCCCCAGGGCACCTACGGGGGAGCAGTACTTC
many	TRBJ2-7	TRBV4-1	TRBD1	CASSQGQGSYEQYF	TGCGCCAGCAGCCAAGGACAGGGTTCCTACGAGCAGTACTTC
few	TRBJ1-2	TRBV19	TRBD1	CASALGLTGGIGYTF	TGTGCCAGCGCGCTGGGATTGACAGGGGGTATCGGCTACACCTTC
few	TRBJ1-5	TRBV15	TRBD1	CATSRDRANQPQHF	TGTGCCACCAGCAGGGACAGGGCTAATCAGCCCCAGCATTTT
few	TRBJ2-1	TRBV5-8	TRBD2	CASSLSGGASYNEQFF	TGTGCCAGCAGCTTGAGCGGGGGGGCTTCCTACAATGAGCAGTTCTTC
.	TRBJ2-1	TRBV11-2	.	CASSLETRGEFF	TGTGCCAGCAGCTTAGAAACACGGGGAGAGTTCTTC
.	TRBJ1-1	TRBV6-5	.	CASRPRDLNTEAFF	TGTGCCAGCAGACCAAGAGACTTGAACACTGAAGCTTTCTTT
.	TRBJ2-1	TRBV7-8	TRBD2	CASSFGTSGGGDQFF	TGTGCCAGCAGCTTCGGGACTAGCGGGGGTGGTGACCAGTTCTTC
.	TRBJ2-1	TRBV10-3	.	CAISVSGQYNEQFF	TGTGCCATCAGTGTTTCAGGGCAGTACAATGAGCAGTTCTTC
few	TRBJ1-6	TRBV12-3/TRBV12-4	TRBD1	CASSSPGTGGNSPLHF	TGTGCCAGCAGTTCCCCTGGCACAGGGGGCAATTCACCCCTCCACTTT
few	TRBJ2-5	TRBV4-2	TRBD2	CASSQAIAGGPQETQYF	TGTGCCAGCAGCCAAGCGATAGCGGGGGGACCCCAAGAGACCCAGTACTTC
many	TRBJ2-7	TRBV12-3/TRBV12-4	TRBD1	CASSAKTGGYEQYF	TGTGCCAGCAGCGCCAAGACAGGGGGGTACGAGCAGTACTTC
few	TRBJ2-5	TRBV6-8	TRBD2	CASSYTAGGETQYF	TGTGCCAGCAGTTACACTGCGGGAGGGGAGACCCAGTACTTC
.	TRBJ1-1	TRBV6-8	TRBD1	CASSYLGQAITEAFF	TGTGCCAGCAGTTATCTCGGACAGGCAATCACTGAAGCTTTCTTT
few	TRBJ2-7	TRBV20-1	TRBD1	CSATGTGFYEQYF	TGCAGTGCTACCGGGACAGGGTTCTACGAGCAGTACTTC
few	TRBJ2-3	TRBV4-3	.	CASSQEGGDGTDTQYF	TGCGCCAGCAGCCAAGAAGGCGGGGATGGCACAGATACGCAGTATTTT
.	TRBJ1-1	TRBV6-5	TRBD1	CASRADRGSTEAFF	TGTGCCAGCAGGGCGGACAGGGGAAGCACTGAAGCTTTCTTT
few	TRBJ2-7	TRBV19	TRBD1	CASSIKTGTGIEQYF	TGTGCCAGTAGTATCAAGACCGGGACAGGAATCGAGCAGTACTTC
few	TRBJ2-5	TRBV20-1	.	CSARSQTFQETQYF	TGCAGTGCTAGGTCTCAGACATTCCAAGAGACCCAGTACTTC
.	TRBJ2-1	TRBV2	TRBD2	CASSAGTSAPGNEQFF	TGTGCCAGCAGTGCTGGGACTAGCGCTCCGGGCAATGAGCAGTTCTTC
few	TRBJ2-7	TRBV19	.	CASSETDGSYEQYF	TGTGCCAGTAGCGAAACGGACGGTTCCTACGAGCAGTACTTC
.	TRBJ1-1	TRBV12-3/TRBV12-4	TRBD1	CASSYGDSPMNTEAFF	TGTGCCAGCAGTTATGGGGACAGCCCCATGAACACTGAAGCTTTCTTT
few	TRBJ1-1	TRBV10-2	.	CASSENVGEAFF	TGCGCCAGCAGTGAAAATGTGGGAGAAGCTTTCTTT
many	TRBJ1-2	TRBV7-2	.	CASSLARDYGYTF	TGTGCCAGCAGCTTAGCTAGGGACTATGGCTACACCTTC
.	TRBJ1-1	TRBV19	.	CVSGRGKRRNTEAFF	TGTGTCAGTGGGCGAGGGAAGCGCAGAAACACAGAAGCTTTCTTT
once	TRBJ1-5	TRBV6-5	.	CASSYSASQPQHF	TGTGCCAGCAGTTACTCCGCAAGTCAGCCCCAGCATTTT
few	TRBJ1-2	TRBV6-1	.	CASSRVSGIETYGYTF	TGTGCCAGCAGTAGGGTCAGCGGGATCGAGACCTATGGCTACACCTTC
few	TRBJ2-5	TRBV29-1	TRBD1	CSVEIGRGQGVLRETQYF	TGCAGCGTTGAAATTGGGCGGGGACAGGGGGTTTTACGAGAGACCCAGTACTTC
.	TRBJ1-4	TRBV20-1	TRBD1	CSASWRQGANEKLFF	TGCAGTGCGTCATGGAGACAGGGGGCGAATGAAAAACTGTTTTTT
.	TRBJ2-1	TRBV7-6	TRBD2	CASSLARTSNNEQFF	TGTGCCAGCAGCTTAGCGAGGACTAGCAACAATGAGCAGTTCTTC
few	TRBJ1-2	TRBV12-3/TRBV12-4	.	CASLPAAANYGYTF	TGTGCCAGCCTCCCAGCAGCAGCTAACTATGGCTACACCTTC
few	TRBJ2-6	TRBV7-6	TRBD1	CASSPSDRDSGANVLTF	TGTGCCAGCAGCCCTTCCGACAGGGACTCTGGGGCCAACGTCCTGACTTTC
.	TRBJ1-1	TRBV4-3	TRBD1	CASSTWTGGGTEAFF	TGCGCCAGCAGCACGTGGACAGGGGGAGGCACTGAAGCTTTCTTT
few	TRBJ2-3	TRBV7-8	TRBD2	CASSYTPGGTSFPDTQYF	TGTGCCAGCAGCTACACACCAGGAGGGACTAGTTTCCCAGATACGCAGTATTTT
.	TRBJ2-1	TRBV19	TRBD2	CASWETSGGYNEQFF	TGTGCCAGTTGGGAGACTAGCGGGGGATACAATGAGCAGTTCTTC
.	TRBJ1-4	TRBV7-9	.	CASTTSGTNEKLFF	TGTGCCAGCACCACCAGCGGAACTAATGAAAAACTGTTTTTT
.	TRBJ2-2	TRBV6-2/TRBV6-3	TRBD2	CASSYRGLLPRSNTGELFF	TGTGCCAGCAGTTACCGGGGACTACTCCCCCGTTCCAACACCGGGGAGCTGTTTTTT
many	TRBJ2-7	TRBV7-9	TRBD2	CASSSGLATYEQYF	TGTGCCAGCAGCTCCGGACTAGCCACCTACGAGCAGTACTTC
.	TRBJ2-5	TRBV27	.	CASSLNGGRETQYF	TGTGCCAGCAGTTTAAACGGGGGAAGGGAGACCCAGTACTTC